This T cell receptor beta chain was profiled in a study of neurological immune-mediated disorders. Per the germline V gene, CDR1 is SGHDT and CDR2 is YYEEEE. V was pared by 4 bases and J by 6 bases, with 4 bases of the junction left unmatched. This CDR3 contains 14 residues. The time point here: longitudinal time-point 1 (baseline). Synthesis of cDNA used 5'RACE (with 10-nucleotide random UMIs). TCRdb recomputed calls from the 5' RACE reads with MiXCR, one row per CDR3 protein. The data contain 60,000 to 90,000 distinct CDR3 sequences, roughly 10% of them seen just once; the ten biggest clones take up around a tenth. This clonotype was picked up many times.

Sequencing was done on a sample of PBMCs. V is TRBV5-6 and J is TRBJ2-2; 9 positions match TRBD2. The receptor was derived from a man younger than 40 in good health. The CDR3 nucleotides read TGTGCCAGCAGCCCCGGGACTAGCCCCGGGGAGCTGTTTTTT. Amino acids: CASSPGTSPGELFF.